The rows below give T cell receptor beta chains drawn from one sample of a study of PD-L1 blockade in urothelial cancer. Using immunoSEQ multiplex PCR, the repertoire was profiled, and TCRdb retains in-frame clones only, with some absent. The repertoire holds about 30,000 clones, with over 70% as singletons. The specimen was PBMCs, collected around atezolizumab (anti-PD-L1) treatment. The source of these receptors is a man aged 55 to 70 with urothelial cancer. Each CDR3 is given with its conserved first and last residue. Fields, in order: CDR3 protein, CDR3 DNA, clone size, V gene, D gene, J gene. D genes are given only for firm matches. Rows give clone size only sometimes, using once, few, many, or a class for an expanded clone.

CDR3: CASSTTGGAGYEQYF
DNA: TGTGCCAGCAGTACTACAGGGGGCGCGGGCTACGAGCAGTACTTC
size: -
V: TRBV6-6
D: TRBD1
J: TRBJ2-7

CDR3: CASSLAGNAGANVLTF
DNA: TGTGCCAGCAGTTTAGCAGGGAACGCTGGGGCCAACGTCCTGACTTTC
size: -
V: TRBV5-6
D: -
J: TRBJ2-6

CDR3: CASREQGATEAFF
DNA: TGTGCCAGCAGAGAACAGGGGGCCACTGAAGCTTTCTTT
size: once
V: TRBV6-5
D: TRBD1
J: TRBJ1-1

CDR3: CASSRLAGGTDTQYF
DNA: TGCGCCAGCAGCCGATTAGCGGGGGGCACAGATACGCAGTATTTT
size: -
V: TRBV4-3
D: TRBD2
J: TRBJ2-3

CDR3: CASSDPAVADTQYF
DNA: TGCGCCAGCAGTGACCCGGCGGTCGCAGATACGCAGTATTTT
size: -
V: TRBV10-1
D: -
J: TRBJ2-3

CDR3: CASSLGMGSTEAFF
DNA: TGTGCCAGCAGCTTAGGCATGGGGAGCACTGAAGCTTTCTTT
size: -
V: TRBV11-3
D: -
J: TRBJ1-1

CDR3: CASRITGTSGADTQYF
DNA: TGTGCCAGTAGGATCACCGGGACTAGCGGGGCAGATACGCAGTATTTT
size: -
V: TRBV19
D: TRBD2
J: TRBJ2-3

CDR3: CASSLGRGNTIYF
DNA: TGTGCCAGCAGTTTGGGCAGGGGAAACACCATATATTTT
size: -
V: TRBV28
D: -
J: TRBJ1-3

CDR3: CASSYYRGGNQPQHF
DNA: TGTGCCAGCAGTTACTACAGGGGCGGCAATCAGCCCCAGCATTTT
size: -
V: TRBV6-5
D: TRBD1
J: TRBJ1-5

CDR3: CASSPGEKLFF
DNA: TGTGCCAGCTCGCCGGGGGAAAAACTGTTTTTT
size: -
V: TRBV18
D: -
J: TRBJ1-4

CDR3: CSVLRSGDSREQYF
DNA: TGCAGCGTTTTGAGGTCGGGGGACAGTCGAGAGCAGTACTTC
size: -
V: TRBV29-1
D: -
J: TRBJ2-7

CDR3: CAISLGLAGGTDTQYF
DNA: TGTGCCATCAGTCTGGGACTAGCGGGAGGTACAGATACGCAGTATTTT
size: -
V: TRBV10-3
D: TRBD2
J: TRBJ2-3

CDR3: CASSPWRGSMNTEAFF
DNA: TGTGCCAGCAGCCCATGGAGAGGCAGTATGAACACTGAAGCTTTCTTT
size: -
V: TRBV14
D: -
J: TRBJ1-1

CDR3: CASSFGTSGDTQYF
DNA: TGTGCCAGCAGCTTTGGGACTAGTGGAGATACGCAGTATTTT
size: -
V: TRBV7-3
D: TRBD2
J: TRBJ2-3

CDR3: CASSTPGQGASAGYTF
DNA: TGTGCCAGCAGCACGCCCGGACAGGGGGCCTCGGCTGGCTACACCTTC
size: -
V: TRBV7-3
D: TRBD1
J: TRBJ1-2

CDR3: CASAVMGSGQPQHF
DNA: TGTGCCAGCGCTGTGATGGGTTCAGGACAGCCCCAGCATTTT
size: -
V: TRBV19
D: -
J: TRBJ1-5

CDR3: CATSNPRTGRPQETQYF
DNA: TGTGCCACCAGCAACCCTCGGACAGGTCGTCCACAGGAGACCCAGTACTTC
size: -
V: TRBV15
D: TRBD1
J: TRBJ2-5

CDR3: CAISRTSGSLDIQYF
DNA: TGTGCCATCAGTCGGACTAGCGGGAGCCTTGACATTCAGTACTTC
size: -
V: TRBV10-3
D: TRBD2
J: TRBJ2-4

CDR3: CSVAPLPFYEQYF
DNA: TGCAGCGTTGCACCACTCCCTTTCTACGAGCAGTACTTC
size: -
V: TRBV29-1
D: -
J: TRBJ2-7

CDR3: CASSQELMNTEAFF
DNA: TGTGCCAGCAGCCAAGAACTAATGAACACTGAAGCTTTCTTT
size: -
V: TRBV14
D: -
J: TRBJ1-1

CDR3: CASSFFPDTSSDEQFF
DNA: TGTGCCAGCAGCTTCTTCCCCGACACTAGCAGCGATGAGCAGTTCTTC
size: -
V: TRBV7-2
D: -
J: TRBJ2-1

CDR3: CASSVMDRDTEAFF
DNA: TGTGCCAGCAGCGTCATGGACAGGGACACTGAAGCTTTCTTT
size: -
V: TRBV7-9
D: TRBD1
J: TRBJ1-1

CDR3: CASTRAGGPSNEQFF
DNA: TGTGCCAGCACCCGAGCGGGAGGGCCTAGCAATGAGCAGTTCTTC
size: once
V: TRBV5-4
D: TRBD2
J: TRBJ2-1

CDR3: CASVDRGQNTEAFF
DNA: TGTGCCAGCGTTGACAGGGGGCAGAACACTGAAGCTTTCTTT
size: -
V: TRBV6-5
D: TRBD1
J: TRBJ1-1

CDR3: CASSSGRRMNTEAFF
DNA: TGTGCCAGCAGCTCAGGTAGGAGGATGAACACTGAAGCTTTCTTT
size: few
V: TRBV13
D: -
J: TRBJ1-1

CDR3: CASGLGTGEGETQYF
DNA: TGTGCTAGTGGCCTCGGGACAGGCGAGGGAGAGACCCAGTACTTC
size: -
V: TRBV12-5
D: TRBD1
J: TRBJ2-5

CDR3: CASNVQGQQETQYF
DNA: TGTGCCAGCAATGTCCAAGGACAGCAAGAGACCCAGTACTTC
size: few
V: TRBV2
D: -
J: TRBJ2-5

CDR3: CASSLVRADSYEQYF
DNA: TGTGCCAGCAGCCTCGTACGCGCGGATTCCTACGAGCAGTACTTC
size: -
V: TRBV7-3
D: -
J: TRBJ2-7

CDR3: CASSRSQETQYF
DNA: TGTGCCAGCAGCCGCAGCCAAGAGACCCAGTACTTC
size: -
V: TRBV9
D: -
J: TRBJ2-5

CDR3: CASSPDRGDYGYTF
DNA: TGTGCCAGCAGTCCCGACAGGGGGGACTATGGCTACACCTTC
size: -
V: TRBV27
D: TRBD1
J: TRBJ1-2

CDR3: CASSQPTSGRAHEQFF
DNA: TGCGCCAGCAGCCAACCTACTAGCGGGAGGGCTCATGAGCAGTTCTTC
size: -
V: TRBV4-1
D: TRBD2
J: TRBJ2-1

CDR3: CASSQRHPLAGAVNEQFF
DNA: TGTGCCAGCAGCCAGAGACACCCCCTAGCGGGAGCAGTTAATGAGCAGTTCTTC
size: -
V: TRBV28
D: TRBD2
J: TRBJ2-1

CDR3: CASSSSTNNVPNGYTF
DNA: TGTGCCAGCAGTTCCTCCACTAACAACGTCCCTAATGGCTACACCTTC
size: -
V: TRBV6-6
D: -
J: TRBJ1-2

CDR3: CSAAQGTNTEAFF
DNA: TGCAGCGCCGCACAGGGGACGAACACTGAAGCTTTCTTT
size: -
V: TRBV29-1
D: TRBD1
J: TRBJ1-1

CDR3: CASSLGQYYEQYF
DNA: TGTGCCAGCAGCCTGGGACAGTACTACGAGCAGTACTTC
size: -
V: TRBV5-6
D: TRBD1
J: TRBJ2-7

CDR3: CASSQNGQGAQAFF
DNA: TGTGCCAGCAGCCAAAACGGACAGGGCGCTCAAGCTTTCTTT
size: -
V: TRBV7-2
D: TRBD1
J: TRBJ1-1

CDR3: CASSMAQGHYGYTF
DNA: TGTGCCAGTAGTATGGCACAGGGGCATTATGGCTACACCTTC
size: -
V: TRBV19
D: TRBD1
J: TRBJ1-2

CDR3: CASSYPVSGSASTQYF
DNA: TGTGCCAGCAGTTATCCGGTTAGCGGGAGTGCGAGTACGCAGTATTTT
size: once
V: TRBV6-6
D: TRBD2
J: TRBJ2-3

CDR3: CASSMDGLVGSGYEQYF
DNA: TGTGCCAGTAGTATGGACGGACTAGTAGGTTCGGGTTACGAGCAGTACTTC
size: once
V: TRBV19
D: TRBD2
J: TRBJ2-7

CDR3: CASSQQETQYF
DNA: TGTGCCAGCAGCCAACAAGAGACCCAGTACTTC
size: -
V: TRBV5-4
D: -
J: TRBJ2-5

CDR3: CASSPRGTNYGYTF
DNA: TGTGCCAGCAGCCCCCGGGGTACTAACTATGGCTACACCTTC
size: once
V: TRBV9
D: -
J: TRBJ1-2

CDR3: CASSLQLAGNNEQFF
DNA: TGCGCCAGCAGCTTGCAACTAGCGGGTAACAATGAGCAGTTCTTC
size: -
V: TRBV5-1
D: TRBD2
J: TRBJ2-1

CDR3: CASSLLQMNTEAFF
DNA: TGTGCCAGCAGCTTGTTACAGATGAACACTGAAGCTTTCTTT
size: few
V: TRBV7-9
D: -
J: TRBJ1-1

CDR3: CASSVGGQGGNYGYTF
DNA: TGTGCCAGCAGCGTAGGAGGACAGGGAGGTAACTATGGCTACACCTTC
size: -
V: TRBV9
D: TRBD1
J: TRBJ1-2

CDR3: CASSLEAGWNYGYTF
DNA: TGCGCCAGCAGCTTGGAAGCAGGGTGGAACTATGGCTACACCTTC
size: -
V: TRBV5-1
D: -
J: TRBJ1-2

CDR3: CASSGRVEGTDTQYF
DNA: TGTGCCAGCTCCGGCAGGGTAGAGGGCACAGATACGCAGTATTTT
size: -
V: TRBV27
D: -
J: TRBJ2-3

CDR3: CASSYGGLEQYF
DNA: TGTGCCAGCAGTTACGGCGGGCTTGAGCAGTACTTC
size: -
V: TRBV6-6
D: -
J: TRBJ2-7

CDR3: CATSRAPGAGGADTQYF
DNA: TGTGCCACCAGCAGAGCCCCCGGGGCGGGGGGGGCAGATACGCAGTATTTT
size: -
V: TRBV15
D: TRBD2
J: TRBJ2-3

CDR3: CACPLPGTTSTDTQYF
DNA: TGTGCCTGCCCTCTGCCTGGAACTACTAGCACAGATACGCAGTATTTT
size: -
V: TRBV30
D: -
J: TRBJ2-3

CDR3: CASVTSGSTDTQYF
DNA: TGTGCCAGCGTGACTAGCGGTAGCACAGATACGCAGTATTTT
size: -
V: TRBV7-2
D: TRBD2
J: TRBJ2-3

CDR3: CASSLGGSETQYF
DNA: TGTGCCAGCAGCTTAGGAGGGAGCGAGACCCAGTACTTC
size: -
V: TRBV7-3
D: -
J: TRBJ2-5

CDR3: CASSPPGDEQYF
DNA: TGTGCCAGCAGCCCTCCGGGGGACGAGCAGTACTTC
size: -
V: TRBV7-9
D: -
J: TRBJ2-7

CDR3: CASSRAGTSSGGELFF
DNA: TGTGCCAGCAGCCGAGCCGGGACTAGCAGTGGCGGGGAGCTGTTTTTT
size: -
V: TRBV7-3
D: TRBD2
J: TRBJ2-2

CDR3: CASTGGGTDTQYF
DNA: TGTGCCAGTACCGGCGGCGGCACAGATACGCAGTATTTT
size: -
V: TRBV19
D: -
J: TRBJ2-3

CDR3: CSVSAGSRGETQYF
DNA: TGCAGCGTATCGGCCGGGTCCAGAGGAGAGACCCAGTACTTC
size: -
V: TRBV29-1
D: -
J: TRBJ2-5